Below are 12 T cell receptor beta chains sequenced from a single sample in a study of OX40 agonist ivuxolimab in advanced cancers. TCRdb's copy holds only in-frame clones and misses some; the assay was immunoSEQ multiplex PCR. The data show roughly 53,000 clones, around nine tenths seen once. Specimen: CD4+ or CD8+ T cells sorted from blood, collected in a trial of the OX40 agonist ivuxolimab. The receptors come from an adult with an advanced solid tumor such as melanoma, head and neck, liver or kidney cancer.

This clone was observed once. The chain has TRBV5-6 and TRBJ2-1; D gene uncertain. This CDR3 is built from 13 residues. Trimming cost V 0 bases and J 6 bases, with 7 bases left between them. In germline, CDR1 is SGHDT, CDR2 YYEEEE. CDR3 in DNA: TGTGCCAGCAGCTTGGACAGACGCAATGAGCAGTTCTTC. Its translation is CASSLDRRNEQFF.

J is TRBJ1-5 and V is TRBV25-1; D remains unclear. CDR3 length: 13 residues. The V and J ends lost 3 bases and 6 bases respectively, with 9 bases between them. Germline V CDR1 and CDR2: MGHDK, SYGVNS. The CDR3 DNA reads TGTGCCAGCAGTGACAGCGCTGGTCAGCCCCAGCATTTT. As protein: CASSDSAGQPQHF. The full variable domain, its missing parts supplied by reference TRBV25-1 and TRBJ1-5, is EADIYQTPRYLVIGTGKKITLECSQTMGHDKMYWYQQDPGMELHLIHYSYGVNSTEKGDLSSESTVSRIRTEHFPLTLESARPSHTSQYLCASSDSAGQPQHFGDGTRLSIL.

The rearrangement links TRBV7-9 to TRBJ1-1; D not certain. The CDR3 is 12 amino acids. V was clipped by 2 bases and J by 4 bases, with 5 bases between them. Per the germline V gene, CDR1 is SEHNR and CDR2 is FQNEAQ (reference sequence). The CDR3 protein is CASSLSSTEAFF. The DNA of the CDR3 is TGTGCCAGCAGCTTATCCTCCACTGAAGCTTTCTTT.

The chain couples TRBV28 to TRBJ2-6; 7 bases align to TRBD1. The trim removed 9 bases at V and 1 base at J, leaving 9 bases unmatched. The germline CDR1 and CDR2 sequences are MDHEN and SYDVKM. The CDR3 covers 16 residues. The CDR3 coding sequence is TGTGCCAGTTCGATGGCAGGGGGTTCTGGGGCCAACGTCCTGACTTTC. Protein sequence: CASSMAGGSGANVLTF.

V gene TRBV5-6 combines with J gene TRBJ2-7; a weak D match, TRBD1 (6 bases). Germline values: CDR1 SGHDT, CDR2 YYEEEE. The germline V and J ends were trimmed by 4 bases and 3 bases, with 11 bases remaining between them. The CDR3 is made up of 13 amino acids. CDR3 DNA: TGTGCCAGCAGCCGAGGGACAAACTACGAGCAGTACTTC. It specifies CASSRGTNYEQYF.

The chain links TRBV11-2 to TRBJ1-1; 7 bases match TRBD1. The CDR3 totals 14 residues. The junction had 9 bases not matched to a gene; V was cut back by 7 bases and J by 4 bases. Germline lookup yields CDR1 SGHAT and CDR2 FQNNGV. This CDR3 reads CASTPRQGLTEAFF. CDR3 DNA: TGTGCCAGCACCCCCCGACAGGGCCTCACTGAAGCTTTCTTT.

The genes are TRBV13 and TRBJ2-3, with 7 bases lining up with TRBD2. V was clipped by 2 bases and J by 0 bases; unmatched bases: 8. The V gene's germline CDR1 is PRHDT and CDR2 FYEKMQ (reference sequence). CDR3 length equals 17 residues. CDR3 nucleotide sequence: TGTGCCAGCAGCTTAAGGGCTAGCGGATCTAGCACAGATACGCAGTATTTT. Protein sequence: CASSLRASGSSTDTQYF.

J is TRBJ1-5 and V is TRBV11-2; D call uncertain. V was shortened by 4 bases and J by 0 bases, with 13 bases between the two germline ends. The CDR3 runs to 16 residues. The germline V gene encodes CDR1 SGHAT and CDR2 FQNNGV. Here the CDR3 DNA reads TGTGCCAGCAGCTCGGGTCGGGGTCTTAGCAATCAGCCCCAGCATTTT. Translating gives CASSSGRGLSNQPQHF.

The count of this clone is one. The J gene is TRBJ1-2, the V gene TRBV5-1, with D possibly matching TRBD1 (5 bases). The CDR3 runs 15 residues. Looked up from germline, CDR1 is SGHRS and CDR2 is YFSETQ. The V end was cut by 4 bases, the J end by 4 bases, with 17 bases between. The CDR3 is CASSPGGDRSYGYTF. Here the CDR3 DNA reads TGCGCCAGCAGCCCGGGGGGGGACCGTAGCTATGGCTACACCTTC.

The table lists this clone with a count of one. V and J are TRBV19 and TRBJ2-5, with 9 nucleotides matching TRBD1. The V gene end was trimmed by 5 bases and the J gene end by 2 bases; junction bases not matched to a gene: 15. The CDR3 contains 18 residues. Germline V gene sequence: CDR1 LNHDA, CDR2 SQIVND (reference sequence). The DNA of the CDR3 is TGTGCCAGTAGTCTCCTAAGGGGGCGGACAGGGGATCAAGAGACCCAGTACTTC. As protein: CASSLLRGRTGDQETQYF.

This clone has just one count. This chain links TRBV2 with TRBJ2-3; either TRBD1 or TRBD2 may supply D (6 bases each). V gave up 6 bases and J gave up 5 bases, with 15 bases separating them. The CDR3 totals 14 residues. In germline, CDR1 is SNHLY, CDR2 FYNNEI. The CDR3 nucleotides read TGTGCCAGCAGCGCAACAGGGCGGGGAGATACGCAGTATTTT. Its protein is CASSATGRGDTQYF.

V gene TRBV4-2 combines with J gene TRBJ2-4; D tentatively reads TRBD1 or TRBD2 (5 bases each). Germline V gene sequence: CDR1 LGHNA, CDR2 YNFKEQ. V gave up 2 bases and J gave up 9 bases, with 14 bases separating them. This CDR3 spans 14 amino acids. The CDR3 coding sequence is TGTGCCAGCAGCCAAACCGGGACGAAACGCATTCAGTACTTC. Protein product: CASSQTGTKRIQYF.